One and the same sample provided the 25 T cell receptor beta chains below, sequenced in a study of T cells after yellow fever vaccination. TCRdb processed the 5' RACE reads anew with MiXCR; each CDR3 protein has one entry. The sample shows about 500,000 distinct CDR3 sequences, about 15% of them seen only once. This material consisted of PBMCs, taken less than 6 days after the first yellow fever vaccination. The receptors stem from a man between 18 and 29 years old who received the YFV17D yellow fever vaccine.

The genes are TRBV18 and TRBJ2-3, with TRBD2 identical over 7 bases. V lost 6 bases, J lost 0 bases, and 6 bases stayed unmatched. The CDR3 has 15 residues. Germline assignment: CDR1 KGHSH and CDR2 LQKENI. CDR3 in amino acids: CASSLGGKSTDTQYF. The CDR3 DNA is TGTGCCAGCTCCTTGGGAGGGAAAAGCACAGATACGCAGTATTTT. The variable domain in full, with the rest retrieved from reference TRBV18 and TRBJ2-3, is NAGVMQNPRHLVRRRGQEARLRCSPMKGHSHVYWYRQLPEEGLKFMVYLQKENIIDESGMPKERFSAEFPKEGPSILRIQQVVRGDSAAYFCASSLGGKSTDTQYFGPGTRLTVL.

In nucleotides, the CDR3 is TGTGCCAGCAGCCCCTGGACTAGCACGAACACCGGGGAGCTGTTTTTT. Its translation: CASSPWTSTNTGELFF. V usage is TRBV7-3 and J usage is TRBJ2-2, with 8 positions matching TRBD2. Trimming cost V 5 bases and J 0 bases; bases outside gene matches: 5. The CDR3 spans 16 residues. Germline V gene data show CDR1 as SGHTA and CDR2 as FQGTGA.

This clonotype was observed at least ten times. The chain is built from TRBV5-1 and TRBJ1-6, with D unresolved. Germline loops: CDR1 SGHRS, CDR2 YFSETQ. This CDR3 region has 15 residues. The V end lost 2 bases, the J end lost 7 bases, and 13 bases lay between the germline ends. CDR3: CASSFARTQNSPLHF. The CDR3 DNA follows: TGCGCCAGCAGCTTTGCGAGGACGCAGAATTCACCCCTCCACTTT.

Only a few counts were recorded for this clonotype. V is TRBV9 and J is TRBJ2-1; D is unresolved. The length of the CDR3 is 15 residues. Germline V gene sequence: CDR1 SGDLS, CDR2 YYNGEE. Trimming removed 0 bases at V and 10 bases at J, with 17 bases between. Here the CDR3 reads CASSVVWKGYLEQFF. CDR3 nucleotide sequence: TGTGCCAGCAGCGTAGTCTGGAAAGGGTATCTAGAGCAGTTCTTC.

Many counts were recorded for this clonotype. The V and J genes are TRBV7-2 and TRBJ2-7, with a possible D match to TRBD1 (6 bases). V lost 4 bases and J 0 bases, leaving 16 bases between the germline ends. The germline gives CDR1 SGHTA, CDR2 FQGNSA. This CDR3 spans 16 amino acids. The CDR3 DNA is TGTGCCAGCAGCTCCCGCGGACAGAAGAGCTCCTACGAGCAGTACTTC. Its protein product is CASSSRGQKSSYEQYF.

This clonotype appeared a few times. The chain employs TRBV7-4 and TRBJ1-1; D is possibly TRBD1 (5 bases). The CDR3 totals 15 residues. CDR1 and CDR2 from the germline V gene are SGHVT and SQSDAQ. Trimming took off 6 bases at V and 0 bases at J, with 14 bases between the two ends. The CDR3 bases are TGTGCCAGCAGGAAGGATCGGGGGTTGAACACTGAAGCTTTCTTT. It is translated as CASRKDRGLNTEAFF.

CDR3: CASSGTGGDYGYTF. The DNA of the CDR3 is TGTGCCAGCAGCGGGACAGGGGGCGATTATGGCTACACCTTC. The chain couples TRBV2 to TRBJ1-2; 12 bases agree with TRBD1. V lost 6 bases to trimming and J lost 5 bases; unmatched junction nucleotides: 4. The CDR3 covers 14 residues. CDR1 and CDR2 (germline): SNHLY, FYNNEI.

This sequence joins TRBV20-1 and TRBJ2-5; D not certain. Germline V lookup: CDR1 DFQATT, CDR2 SNEGSKA (reference sequence). The length of the CDR3 is 11 residues. Between the trimmed V and J ends, which lost 5 bases and 5 bases, there was a span of 9 bases. The DNA for the CDR3 is TGCAGTGCTTCCGAGTGGGAGACCCAGTACTTC. Translating it yields CSASEWETQYF.

This clonotype was counted only a few times. The CDR3 reads CASSQGVGGEYAFF. The CDR3 DNA sequence: TGCGCCAGCAGCCAAGGTGTAGGGGGGGAGTATGCTTTCTTT. The chain uses TRBV4-3 and TRBJ1-1, with a weak D call TRBD1 (6 bases). Germline-derived CDR1 and CDR2 are LGHNA and YSLEER. The V and J ends lost 1 base and 11 bases respectively, with 17 bases between them. This CDR3 has 14 residues.

The rearrangement links TRBV27 to TRBJ2-2; perhaps TRBD1 as D (6 bases). Germline V CDR1 and CDR2: MNHEY, SMNVEV (reference sequence). Trimming stripped 6 bases from V and 2 bases from J, with 16 bases between. The CDR3 loop spans 16 amino acids. The DNA of the CDR3 is TGTGCCAGCAGGCATCTTAGGGGGTTCAACACCGGGGAGCTGTTTTTT. This sequence encodes CASRHLRGFNTGELFF.

The CDR3 region is CASSDRGGVYTGELFF. In nucleotides, the CDR3 is TGTGCCAGCAGCGACCGCGGGGGGGTATACACCGGGGAGCTGTTTTTT. The V call is TRBV9, the J call TRBJ2-2; 9 bases are a match to TRBD2. CDR3 length: 16 amino acids. Germline assignment: CDR1 SGDLS and CDR2 YYNGEE. V shed 3 bases, J shed 3 bases, and the junction held 6 bases outside the gene matches.

This clonotype has just a few counts. This chain connects TRBV4-2 to TRBJ2-5; D is undetermined. Trimming cost V 4 bases and J 1 base, with 10 bases left between them. This CDR3 is built from 14 residues. CDR1 is LGHNA and CDR2 is YNFKEQ in the germline V gene. The CDR3 nucleotides read TGTGCCAGCAGCCGTGAGGACCTCCAAGAGACCCAGTACTTC. This codes for CASSREDLQETQYF.

There are a few counts of this clonotype. The J gene is TRBJ2-7, the V gene TRBV21-1. TRBV21-1 is listed as a pseudogene. This CDR3 region has 16 residues. This CDR3 reads CASSKESLGGFYEQYV. Written as DNA, the CDR3 is TGTGCCAGCAGCAAAGAGAGCCTAGGAGGTTTCTACGAGCAGTACGTC.

At least ten counts were recorded for this clonotype. CDR3 sequence: CASSQGRGVNEQFF. CDR3 sequence (DNA): TGCGCCAGCAGCCAAGGGAGGGGTGTCAATGAGCAGTTCTTC. This rearrangement joins TRBV4-1 to TRBJ2-1; tentatively, D is TRBD2 (6 bases). The germline V gene encodes CDR1 MGHRA and CDR2 YSYEKL. CDR3 length: 14 amino acids. With 1 base removed from V and 6 bases from J, the gap between germline ends came to 10 bases.

This clonotype was seen a few times. This chain connects TRBV4-3 to TRBJ2-5; no firm D call. Deletions cut 4 bases from V and 4 bases from J, with 19 bases between. The CDR3 is 16 residues long. Germline CDR1 reads LGHNA; CDR2 reads YSLEER. CDR3: CASSPTGAVTSETQYF. In DNA, the CDR3 is TGCGCCAGCAGCCCCACCGGCGCAGTGACCTCAGAGACCCAGTACTTC.

This clonotype was seen more than once but under ten times. This CDR3 reads CASSQDRGDRGYGYTF. The CDR3 DNA follows: TGCGCCAGCAGCCAAGACAGAGGGGACCGCGGCTATGGCTACACCTTC. The rearrangement joins TRBV4-1 to TRBJ1-2; the D gene is possibly TRBD1 (5 bases). This CDR3 has 16 amino acids. In germline, CDR1 is MGHRA, CDR2 YSYEKL. Trimming cost V 0 bases and J 4 bases, with 15 bases left between them.

The chain is built from TRBV5-1 and TRBJ1-2, with D possibly TRBD1 on 5 matching bases. CDR1 and CDR2 (germline): SGHRS, YFSETQ. The CDR3 has 13 residues. Trimming removed 7 bases from V and 3 bases from J, with 13 bases in between. CDR3 protein: CASGRDVDYGYTF. CDR3 in DNA: TGCGCCAGCGGCCGGGACGTTGACTATGGCTACACCTTC.

This clonotype was seen only a few times. V is TRBV5-1 and J is TRBJ1-4; D is possibly TRBD1 (5 bases). The ends were cut back, 2 bases at V and 5 bases at J, with 16 bases in the middle. The CDR3 is 16 amino acids. The germline V gene encodes CDR1 SGHRS and CDR2 YFSETQ. CDR3: CASSFGGSPWNEKLFF. In nucleotides, the CDR3 is TGCGCCAGCAGCTTTGGGGGGTCCCCATGGAATGAAAAACTGTTTTTT.

The sample holds one count of this clonotype. This chain links TRBV29-1 with TRBJ1-5; D might be TRBD1 (5 bases). With 4 bases removed from V and 3 bases from J, the gap between germline ends came to 10 bases. CDR1 and CDR2 from the germline V gene are SQVTM and ANQGSEA. The CDR3 contains 13 residues. The CDR3 DNA follows: TGCAGCGTTGTGGGGGATCTCAATCAGCCCCAGCATTTT. Translated: CSVVGDLNQPQHF.

In its sample, this clonotype was seen a few times. CDR3 coding DNA: TGTGCCAGCACCCCGACAGACATGAACACTGAAGCTTTCTTT. This codes for CASTPTDMNTEAFF. The chain carries TRBV7-8 and TRBJ1-1; tentatively, D is TRBD1 (5 bases). CDR1 SGHVS and CDR2 FQNEAQ come from the germline V gene. The CDR3 consists of 14 residues. V shed 7 bases and J shed 0 bases, with 12 bases lying between them.

This clonotype showed up just a few times. This rearrangement joins TRBV11-2 to TRBJ2-1; a weak D match, TRBD2 (6 bases). The germline V gene encodes CDR1 SGHAT and CDR2 FQNNGV. Deletions cut 0 bases from V and 10 bases from J, with 16 bases between. This CDR3 comprises 15 residues. The CDR3, as DNA: TGTGCCAGCAGCTTAGATCAGGGACTGATCTCGGAGCAGTTCTTC. This codes for CASSLDQGLISEQFF.

The chain uses TRBV20-1 and TRBJ1-5, with D possibly being TRBD1 (5 bases). The germline V gene encodes CDR1 DFQATT and CDR2 SNEGSKA (reference sequence). Between the trimmed V and J ends, which lost 5 bases and 11 bases, there was a span of 25 bases. The CDR3 is 15 residues long. CDR3 protein: CSASPGRALWSSQHF. DNA for the CDR3: TGCAGTGCTTCCCCGGGGCGGGCTCTTTGGTCTTCCCAGCATTTT.

This clonotype has only a few counts. This chain joins TRBV10-2 and TRBJ2-3, with TRBD2 identical over 7 bases. CDR1 and CDR2 from the germline V gene are WSHSY and SAAADI. J was trimmed by 5 bases and V by 4 bases; bases with no gene match: 6. CDR3 size: 14 residues. The CDR3 is CASSATSWKDTQYF. Here the CDR3 DNA reads TGCGCCAGCAGTGCGACTAGCTGGAAAGATACGCAGTATTTT.

The V call is TRBV6-2 or TRBV6-3, the J call TRBJ2-6, with D perhaps TRBD1 or TRBD2 (5 bases each). CDR1 is MNHEY and CDR2 is SVGEGT in the germline V gene. Between the trimmed V and J ends, which lost 5 bases and 0 bases, there was a span of 11 bases. The CDR3 runs 16 residues. The CDR3 protein is CASSGTESSGANVLTF. The CDR3 DNA sequence: TGTGCCAGCAGTGGGACGGAGAGCTCTGGGGCCAACGTCCTGACTTTC.

The table lists this clonotype with a few counts. This chain links TRBV9 with TRBJ1-1; D possibly corresponds to TRBD1 (5 bases). The V and J ends lost 4 bases and 5 bases respectively, with 12 bases between them. CDR1 SGDLS and CDR2 YYNGEE come from the germline V gene. The CDR3 consists of 13 residues. CDR3 sequence: CASSFGTRTEAFF. CDR3 sequence (DNA): TGTGCCAGCAGCTTCGGGACCAGAACTGAAGCTTTCTTT. Combining the CDR3 with reference TRBV9 and TRBJ1-1 gives the whole variable domain DSGVTQTPKHLITATGQRVTLRCSPRSGDLSVYWYQQSLDQGLQFLIQYYNGEERAKGNILERFSAQQFPDLHSELNLSSLELGDSALYFCASSFGTRTEAFFGQGTRLTVV.